The 15 T cell receptor beta chains given below trace back to one sample, sequenced in a study of T cell changes during pregnancy in multiple sclerosis. Profiling relied on immunoSEQ multiplex PCR, and the TCRdb table lists in-frame clones only, not all of them. The sample carries 28,000 or so clones, just over 90% recorded once. The sequences come from CD8+ T cells from peripheral blood mononuclear cells, collected before pregnancy. These receptors originate from a female donor with multiple sclerosis, enrolled in a pregnancy study.

The chain recombines TRBV6-6 with TRBJ2-1, with TRBD2 matching over 7 bases. From germline, CDR1 is MNHNY and CDR2 SVGAGI (reference sequence). This CDR3 comprises 15 residues. Trimming at V came to 6 bases and at J to 5 bases, leaving 10 bases not matched to a gene. Written as DNA, the CDR3 is TGTGCCAGCAGCTCGACTAGCCTTCCACACAATGAGCAGTTCTTC. It specifies CASSSTSLPHNEQFF.

The gene calls are TRBV7-6 and TRBJ2-7; D not certain. V lost 2 bases, J lost 1 base, and 6 bases lay in between. This CDR3 comprises 13 residues. From germline, CDR1 is SGHVS and CDR2 FNYEAQ. CDR3 residues: CASSLTESYEQYF. CDR3 nucleotide sequence: TGTGCCAGCAGCTTAACCGAGTCCTACGAGCAGTACTTC.

This sequence joins TRBV15 and TRBJ2-1, with TRBD2 matching 10 bases. CDR3 length equals 16 residues. Trimming cost V 2 bases and J 7 bases; bases outside gene matches: 8. In germline, CDR1 is LNHNV, CDR2 YYDKDF (reference sequence). This chain's CDR3 is CATSRTASGRANEQFF. For the CDR3, the DNA is TGTGCCACCAGCAGAACAGCCAGCGGGAGGGCGAATGAGCAGTTCTTC. Variable domain in full (rest from reference TRBV15 and TRBJ2-1): DAMVIQNPRYQVTQFGKPVTLSCSQTLNHNVMYWYQQKSSQAPKLLFHYYDKDFNNEADTPDNFQSRRPNTSFCFLDIRSPGLGDTAMYLCATSRTASGRANEQFFGPGTRLTVL.

The rearrangement uses TRBV19 and TRBJ2-7; 8 bases are a match to TRBD2. Germline V gene lookup returns CDR1 LNHDA and CDR2 SQIVND (reference sequence). CDR3 length equals 14 residues. Trimming cost V 5 bases and J 2 bases; bases outside gene matches: 5. The CDR3 protein is CASSPGTRTYEQYF. The DNA for the CDR3 is TGTGCCAGTAGTCCCGGGACTAGGACCTACGAGCAGTACTTC.

This clone came up once. The rearrangement uses TRBV6-4 and TRBJ1-2; 8 nucleotides line up with TRBD1. Trimming removed 0 bases from V and 4 bases from J; junction bases left unmatched: 4. This CDR3 has 15 residues. Germline-derived CDR1 and CDR2 are MRHNA and SNTAGT. The CDR3 spells CASSDSPGGFYGYTF. The CDR3 DNA is TGTGCCAGCAGTGACTCGCCAGGGGGCTTCTATGGCTACACCTTC.

The chain carries TRBV15 and TRBJ2-7, with 7 bases matching TRBD2. The junction had 14 bases not matched to a gene; V was cut back by 5 bases and J by 1 base. This CDR3 spans 17 amino acids. CDR1 is LNHNV and CDR2 is YYDKDF in the germline V gene (reference sequence). CDR3 nucleotide sequence: TGTGCCACCAGCGGCTACCAGGGCGGGAGTATATCCTACGAGCAGTACTTC. This translates into CATSGYQGGSISYEQYF.

V gene TRBV4-3 combines with J gene TRBJ2-3, with TRBD2 matching 11 bases. This CDR3 has 16 amino acids. Germline CDR1 and CDR2: LGHNA and YSLEER. After removal of 0 bases from V and 6 bases from J, the junction contained 5 bases not matched to a gene. The CDR3 loop is CASSQEIAGGPDTQYF. In DNA form, the CDR3 reads TGCGCCAGCAGCCAAGAAATAGCGGGAGGGCCGGATACGCAGTATTTT.

This clone was picked up one time. The chain carries TRBV14 and TRBJ2-1; 7 nucleotides align to TRBD2. This CDR3 contains 14 residues. Germline values: CDR1 SGHDN, CDR2 FVKESK. The trim removed 11 bases at V and 6 bases at J, leaving 13 bases unmatched. The CDR3: CAAREKTSSNEQFF. The CDR3 DNA reads TGTGCCGCAAGAGAGAAGACTAGCAGCAATGAGCAGTTCTTC.

This sequence joins TRBV7-3 and TRBJ2-5; possible D gene TRBD1, 6 bases. This CDR3 contains 14 residues. Germline CDR1 is SGHTA and CDR2 is FQGTGA. Between the trimmed V and J ends, which lost 2 bases and 5 bases, there was a span of 12 bases. Here the CDR3 DNA reads TGTGCCAGCAGCTTATCGGAGAGGGGGGAGACCCAGTACTTC. Translation: CASSLSERGETQYF.

The chain joins TRBV6-1 to TRBJ2-1, with D perhaps matching TRBD2 (7 bases). Deletions cut 2 bases from V and 5 bases from J, with 13 bases between. Germline values: CDR1 MNHNS, CDR2 SASEGT. CDR3 length: 15 amino acids. The chain's CDR3 is CASSEILGGHNEQFF. CDR3 nucleotides: TGTGCCAGCAGTGAAATCTTGGGGGGGCACAATGAGCAGTTCTTC.

The chain carries TRBV14 and TRBJ1-1; 7 bases agree with TRBD1. The V segment lost 0 bases and the J segment 1 base; nucleotides outside the gene matches: 8. Germline V gives CDR1 SGHDN, CDR2 FVKESK. This CDR3 has 17 amino acids. As DNA, the CDR3 is TGTGCCAGCAGCCAAGATAGGAGTGCAGGGGGGAACACTGAAGCTTTCTTT. Its protein is CASSQDRSAGGNTEAFF.

Concerning this clone itself: Germline is not matched at one junction end, which may reflect a read error. The chain couples TRBV27 to TRBJ2-7, with D perhaps matching TRBD2 (6 bases). The CDR3 sequence is 15 residues long. The V gene's germline CDR1 is MNHEY and CDR2 SMNVEV (reference sequence). The CDR3 DNA follows: TGTGCCAGCGGTTTGATTCGGGAGAGCTCCTACGAGCAGTACTTC. This gives the protein CASGLIRESSYEQYF.

This chain links TRBV5-1 with TRBJ2-7; perhaps TRBD2 as D (6 bases). The CDR3 has 15 residues. V lost 0 bases to trimming and J lost 3 bases, with 13 bases between them. Germline assignment: CDR1 SGHRS and CDR2 YFSETQ. The CDR3 is CASSLGVAEGYEQYF. The CDR3 bases are TGCGCCAGCAGCTTGGGCGTAGCGGAAGGCTACGAGCAGTACTTC.

The chain carries TRBV28 and TRBJ1-3; D perhaps matches TRBD1 (5 bases). The CDR3 totals 16 residues. V shed 8 bases and J shed 0 bases, with 17 bases lying between them. Germline V gene sequence: CDR1 MDHEN, CDR2 SYDVKM. The CDR3: CASGPVQGNSGNTIYF. The CDR3, as DNA: TGTGCCAGCGGCCCGGTTCAGGGAAACTCTGGAAACACCATATATTTT.

This clone was seen a single time. The rearrangement links TRBV7-9 to TRBJ1-2, with TRBD1 identical over 7 bases. The CDR3 consists of 15 residues. Trimming cost V 4 bases and J 4 bases; bases outside gene matches: 9. Germline V lookup: CDR1 SEHNR, CDR2 FQNEAQ (reference sequence). The CDR3 DNA reads as TGTGCCAGCAGCTCTGGACAGGCCTGGCCCTATGGCTACACCTTC. The encoded protein is CASSSGQAWPYGYTF.